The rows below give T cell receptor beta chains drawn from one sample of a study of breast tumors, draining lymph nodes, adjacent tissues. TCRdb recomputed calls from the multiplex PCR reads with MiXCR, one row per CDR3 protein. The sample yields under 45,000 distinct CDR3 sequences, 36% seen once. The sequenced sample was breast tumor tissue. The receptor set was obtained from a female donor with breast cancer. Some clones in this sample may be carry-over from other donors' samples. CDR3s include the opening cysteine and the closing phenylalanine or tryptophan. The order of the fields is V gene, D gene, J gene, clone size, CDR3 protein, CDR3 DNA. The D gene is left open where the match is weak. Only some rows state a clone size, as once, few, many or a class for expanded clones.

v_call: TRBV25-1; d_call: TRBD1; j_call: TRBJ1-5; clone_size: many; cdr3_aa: CASSGQGFNQPQHF; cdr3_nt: TGTGCCAGCAGTGGACAGGGTTTTAACCAGCCCCAGCATTTT
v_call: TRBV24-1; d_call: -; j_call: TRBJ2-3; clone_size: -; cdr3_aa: CATRQEDTQYF; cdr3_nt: TGTGCCACCCGGCAGGAAGATACGCAGTATTTT
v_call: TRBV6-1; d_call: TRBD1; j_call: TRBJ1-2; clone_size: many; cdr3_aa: CASSNRGPMEGYTF; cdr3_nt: TGTGCCAGCAGTAACAGGGGCCCCATGGAGGGCTACACCTTC
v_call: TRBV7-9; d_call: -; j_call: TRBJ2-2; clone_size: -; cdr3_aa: CASSSFTANTGELFF; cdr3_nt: TGTGCCAGCAGCTCTTTCACAGCGAACACCGGGGAGCTGTTTTTT
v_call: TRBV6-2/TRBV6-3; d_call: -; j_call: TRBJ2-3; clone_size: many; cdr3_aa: CASSYARGGDTQYF; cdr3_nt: TGTGCCAGCAGTTACGCTAGGGGAGGAGATACGCAGTATTTT
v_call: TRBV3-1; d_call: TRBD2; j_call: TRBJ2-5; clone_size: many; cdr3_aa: CASSQTSGHVGTQYF; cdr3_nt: TGTGCCAGCAGCCAGACTAGCGGTCATGTAGGGACCCAGTACTTC
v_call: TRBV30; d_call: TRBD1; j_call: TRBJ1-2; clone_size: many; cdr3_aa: CAWGGGQGNYGYTF; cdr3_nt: TGTGCCTGGGGCGGGGGACAGGGAAACTATGGCTACACCTTC
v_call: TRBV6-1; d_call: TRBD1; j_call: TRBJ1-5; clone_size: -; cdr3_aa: CASRPTGGNQPQHF; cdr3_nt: TGTGCCAGCAGACCTACAGGGGGCAATCAGCCCCAGCATTTT
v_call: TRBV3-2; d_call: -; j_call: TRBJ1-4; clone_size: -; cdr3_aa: CASSQPFDSATNEKLFF; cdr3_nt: TGTGCCAGCAGCCAACCTTTCGACAGTGCAACTAATGAAAAACTGTTTTTT
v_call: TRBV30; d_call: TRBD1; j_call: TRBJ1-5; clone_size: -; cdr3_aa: CACATGVGQPQHF; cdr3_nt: TGTGCCTGCGCAACAGGGGTGGGTCAGCCCCAGCATTTT
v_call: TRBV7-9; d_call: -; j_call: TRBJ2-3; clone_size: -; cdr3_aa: CASSLADTDTQYF; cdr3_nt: TGTGCCAGCAGCTTAGCGGACACAGATACGCAGTATTTT
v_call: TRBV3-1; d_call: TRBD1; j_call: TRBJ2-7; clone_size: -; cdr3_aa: CASSQDSQGARQYF; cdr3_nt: TGTGCCAGCAGCCAAGACTCCCAGGGGGCGAGGCAGTACTTC
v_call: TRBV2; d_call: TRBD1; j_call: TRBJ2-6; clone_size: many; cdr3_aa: CASSARGQGVTGANVLTF; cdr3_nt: TGTGCCAGCAGTGCTCGGGGACAGGGGGTTACTGGGGCCAACGTCCTGACTTTC
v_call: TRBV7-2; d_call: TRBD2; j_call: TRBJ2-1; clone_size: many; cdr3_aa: CASSPRLAGYEQFF; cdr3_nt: TGTGCCAGCAGCCCGCGACTAGCGGGCTATGAGCAGTTCTTC
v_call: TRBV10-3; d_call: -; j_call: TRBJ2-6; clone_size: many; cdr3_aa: CAISKGPWAGANVLTF; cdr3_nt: TGTGCCATCAGCAAGGGACCGTGGGCGGGGGCCAACGTCCTGACTTTC
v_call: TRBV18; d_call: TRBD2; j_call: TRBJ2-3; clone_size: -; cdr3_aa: CASSRTSGVGTQYF; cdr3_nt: TGTGCCAGCTCAAGGACTAGTGGAGTGGGTACGCAGTATTTT
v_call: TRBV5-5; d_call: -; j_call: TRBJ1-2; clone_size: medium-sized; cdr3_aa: CASSSTGLYGYTF; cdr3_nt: TGTGCCAGCAGCAGCACAGGGCTCTATGGCTACACCTTC
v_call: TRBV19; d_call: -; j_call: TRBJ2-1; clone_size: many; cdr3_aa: CASTPRGPLSEQFF; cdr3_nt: TGTGCCAGTACCCCGAGAGGCCCCCTCAGTGAGCAGTTCTTC
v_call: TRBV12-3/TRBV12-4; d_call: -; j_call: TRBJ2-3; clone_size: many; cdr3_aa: CASSLGGGLLDTQYF; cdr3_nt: TGTGCCAGCAGTTTAGGCGGGGGCCTATTAGATACGCAGTATTTT
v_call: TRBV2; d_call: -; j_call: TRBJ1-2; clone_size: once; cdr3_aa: CASSEALAGRSYGYTF; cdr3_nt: TGTGCCAGCAGTGAAGCGCTAGCGGGACGCAGCTATGGCTACACCTTC
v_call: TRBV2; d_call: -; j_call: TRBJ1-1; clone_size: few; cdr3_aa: CASSITGTYNTEAFF; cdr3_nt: TGTGCCAGCAGCATAACCGGGACGTATAACACTGAAGCTTTCTTT
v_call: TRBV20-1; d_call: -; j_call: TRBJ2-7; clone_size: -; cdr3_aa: CSARGDMPRYEQYF; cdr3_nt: TGCAGTGCTAGAGGGGACATGCCACGCTACGAGCAGTACTTC
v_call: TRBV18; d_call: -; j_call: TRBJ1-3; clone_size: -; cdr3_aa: CASSPPGAGNTIYF; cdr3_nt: TGTGCCAGCTCACCACCAGGGGCTGGAAACACCATATATTTT
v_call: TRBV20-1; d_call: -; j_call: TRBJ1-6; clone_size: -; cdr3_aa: CSATRQSGDSPLHF; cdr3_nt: TGCAGTGCTACCCGCCAGTCCGGGGATTCACCCCTCCACTTT
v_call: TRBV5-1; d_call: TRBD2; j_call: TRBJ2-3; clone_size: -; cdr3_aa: CASSLASSGRYTQYF; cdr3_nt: TGCGCCAGCAGCCTCGCATCTAGCGGGAGGTATACGCAGTATTTT
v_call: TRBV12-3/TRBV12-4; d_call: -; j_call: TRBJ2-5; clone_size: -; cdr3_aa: CASNVGAEGETQYF; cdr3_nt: TGTGCCAGCAACGTAGGGGCAGAGGGGGAGACCCAGTACTTC
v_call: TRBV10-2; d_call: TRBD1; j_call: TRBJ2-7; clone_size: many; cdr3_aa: CASSWDRGNYEQYF; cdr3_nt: TGCGCCAGCAGCTGGGACAGGGGTAACTACGAGCAGTACTTC
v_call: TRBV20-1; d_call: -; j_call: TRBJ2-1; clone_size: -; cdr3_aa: CSANGQGVYNEQFF; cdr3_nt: TGCAGTGCAAATGGACAAGGGGTCTACAATGAGCAGTTCTTC
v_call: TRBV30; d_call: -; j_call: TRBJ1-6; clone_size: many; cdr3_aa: CAWKWQGNSPLHF; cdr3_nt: TGTGCCTGGAAGTGGCAGGGGAATTCACCCCTCCACTTT
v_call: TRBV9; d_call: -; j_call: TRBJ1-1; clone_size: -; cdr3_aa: CASSSFGTEAFF; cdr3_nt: TGTGCCAGCAGCTCTTTTGGGACTGAAGCTTTCTTT
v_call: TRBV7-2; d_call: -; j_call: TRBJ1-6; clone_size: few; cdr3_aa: CASSRGQYNSPLHF; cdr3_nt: TGTGCCAGCAGTAGAGGACAGTATAATTCACCCCTCCACTTT
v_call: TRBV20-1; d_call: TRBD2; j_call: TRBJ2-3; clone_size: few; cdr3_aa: CSVESGSLVDTQYF; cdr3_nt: TGCAGTGTCGAGAGCGGGAGCCTTGTAGATACGCAGTATTTT